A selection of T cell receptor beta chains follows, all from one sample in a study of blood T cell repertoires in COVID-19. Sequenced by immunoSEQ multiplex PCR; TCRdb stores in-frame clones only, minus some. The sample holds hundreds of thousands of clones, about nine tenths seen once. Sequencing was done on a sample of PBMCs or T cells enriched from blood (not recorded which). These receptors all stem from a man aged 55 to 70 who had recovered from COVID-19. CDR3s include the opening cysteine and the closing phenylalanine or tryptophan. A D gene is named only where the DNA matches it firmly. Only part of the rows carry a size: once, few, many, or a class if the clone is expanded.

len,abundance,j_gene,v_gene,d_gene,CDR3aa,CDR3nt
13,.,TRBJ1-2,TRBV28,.,CASSPSEAPGYTF,TGTGCCAGCAGCCCCTCCGAGGCGCCAGGCTACACCTTC
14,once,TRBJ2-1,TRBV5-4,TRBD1,CASSIGTASNEQFF,TGTGCCAGCAGCATCGGGACAGCTAGCAATGAGCAGTTCTTC
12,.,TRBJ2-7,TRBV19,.,CASSTTSYEQYF,TGTGCCAGTAGTACGACTAGCTACGAGCAGTACTTC
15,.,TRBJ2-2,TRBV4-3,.,CASSRDSLNTGELFF,TGCGCCAGCAGCCGCGACAGCCTGAACACCGGGGAGCTGTTTTTT
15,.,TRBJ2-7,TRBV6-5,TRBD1,CASSYSTGGVYEQYF,TGTGCCAGCAGTTACTCGACAGGGGGTGTCTACGAGCAGTACTTC
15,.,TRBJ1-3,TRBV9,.,CASSPTGISGNTIYF,TGTGCCAGCAGCCCCACAGGGATCTCTGGAAACACCATATATTTT
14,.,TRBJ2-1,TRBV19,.,CASSHPGSYNEQFF,TGTGCCAGTAGTCACCCGGGATCGTACAATGAGCAGTTCTTC
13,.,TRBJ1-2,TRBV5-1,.,CASSMTGPDGYTF,TGCGCCAGCAGCATGACAGGTCCCGATGGCTACACCTTC
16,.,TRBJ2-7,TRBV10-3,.,CAISESEGRPSYEQYF,TGTGCCATCAGTGAGTCAGAGGGCCGGCCCTCTTACGAGCAGTACTTC
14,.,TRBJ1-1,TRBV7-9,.,CASLEAGMNTEAFF,TGTGCCAGCCTCGAGGCAGGGATGAACACTGAAGCTTTCTTT
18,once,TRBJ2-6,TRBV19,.,CASSIINRRSSGANVLTF,TGTGCCAGTAGTATAATCAACAGGAGATCCTCTGGGGCCAACGTCCTGACTTTC
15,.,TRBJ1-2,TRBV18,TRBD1,CASSQGQDTNYGYTF,TGTGCCAGCTCCCAGGGACAGGACACTAACTATGGCTACACCTTC
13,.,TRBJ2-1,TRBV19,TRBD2,CASSRTSANEQFF,TGTGCCAGTAGCCGGACTAGCGCCAATGAGCAGTTCTTC
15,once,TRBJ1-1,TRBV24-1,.,CATSDSRRGVTEAFF,TGTGCCACCAGTGATTCTCGCAGGGGAGTGACTGAAGCTTTCTTT
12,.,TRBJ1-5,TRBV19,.,CASSIPPQPQHF,TGTGCCAGTAGTATCCCCCCACAGCCCCAGCATTTT
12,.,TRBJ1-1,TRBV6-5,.,CASRVNRREAFF,TGTGCCAGCAGGGTGAATCGGAGGGAAGCTTTCTTT
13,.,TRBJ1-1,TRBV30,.,CAWSTGMNTEAFF,TGTGCCTGGAGTACGGGAATGAACACTGAAGCTTTCTTT
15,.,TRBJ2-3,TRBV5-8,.,CASSSRTLPTDTQYF,TGTGCCAGCAGCAGTCGGACATTACCCACAGATACGCAGTATTTT
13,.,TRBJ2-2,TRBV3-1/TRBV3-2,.,CASFGLNTGELFF,TGTGCCAGCTTTGGACTCAACACCGGGGAGCTGTTTTTT
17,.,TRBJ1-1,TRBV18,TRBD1,CASSPLNPGTGGPEAFF,TGTGCCAGCTCACCACTCAATCCCGGGACAGGGGGGCCTGAAGCTTTCTTT
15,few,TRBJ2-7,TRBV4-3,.,CASSQGRELSYEQYF,TGCGCCAGCAGCCAAGGGAGGGAGCTATCCTACGAGCAGTACTTC
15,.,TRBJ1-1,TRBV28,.,CASSSPGEPDTEAFF,TGTGCCAGCAGTTCCCCCGGGGAACCCGACACTGAAGCTTTCTTT
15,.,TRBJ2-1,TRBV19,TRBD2,CASSGGLVPSNEQFF,TGTGCCAGTAGTGGGGGACTAGTCCCCTCCAATGAGCAGTTCTTC
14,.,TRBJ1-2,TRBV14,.,CASSRHQGTYGYTF,TGTGCCAGCAGCCGACACCAGGGGACCTATGGCTACACCTTC